The entry below gives a single TCR beta chain sequence along with its context. TCRdb's copy holds only in-frame clones and misses some; the assay was immunoSEQ multiplex PCR. The sample shows fewer than 1.8 million clones, approximately 98.5% of them seen only once. The CDR3 spans 12 residues. Germline V gives CDR1 MDHEN, CDR2 SYDVKM. V lost 5 bases and J lost 6, with 9 bases in between. This record belongs to a study of shared clonotypes between healthy human individuals. This TCR was recovered from a man younger than 40 in good health. Material for sequencing was naive CD4+ T cells sorted from blood. Documented subset: CD45RA+ positively selected. This rearrangement joins TRBV28 to TRBJ2-3; D remains unclear. CDR3 loop: CASSLTRDTQYF. The DNA of the CDR3 is TGTGCCAGCAGTCTAACCCGTGATACGCAGTATTTT.